This record concerns one TCR beta chain sequence. Assay used: immunoSEQ multiplex PCR; TCRdb lists only in-frame clones, some missing. The table has 70,000 to 95,000 clones, 70% to 90% seen once. These data come from a study of T cell changes during pregnancy in multiple sclerosis. The sequence came from a female donor with multiple sclerosis, enrolled in a pregnancy study. The sequenced sample was peripheral blood, obtained before pregnancy.

The CDR3 region is CASSYVRGPSNEQFF. CDR3 nucleotide sequence: TGTGCCAGCAGTTACGTCAGGGGACCAAGCAATGAGCAGTTCTTC. V usage is TRBV6-5 and J usage is TRBJ2-1; D may be TRBD1 (6 bases). Germline V gene lookup returns CDR1 MNHEY and CDR2 SVGAGI. Trimming left V 2 bases short and J 6 bases short, with 14 bases between. This CDR3 has 15 amino acids.